The 16 T cell receptor beta chains given below trace back to one sample, sequenced in a study of CD8 T cells in Susac syndrome. Random-hexamer reverse transcription was applied to roughly 0.5 to 1 ug RNA. In TCRdb, the immunoSEQ multiplex PCR reads were re-called with MiXCR into one record per CDR3 protein. Found here are about 120,000 distinct CDR3 sequences, 94% of them singletons; the top ten hold just over 0.095%. Sequencing input: CD4+ T cells from PBMCs. All receptors derive from a human donor in good health.

The chain carries TRBV12-3 or TRBV12-4 and TRBJ2-3, with TRBD2 matching over 14 bases. The CDR3 consists of 16 residues. Unmatched junction bases numbered 7, after V lost 7 bases and J lost 4 bases. CDR3 loop: CASTPPGLAGADTQYF. CDR3 DNA: TGTGCCAGCACCCCTCCGGGACTAGCGGGAGCAGATACGCAGTATTTT.

The V gene is TRBV14, the J gene TRBJ2-5; 7 nucleotides agree with TRBD2. V lost 3 bases to trimming and J lost 5 bases; unmatched junction nucleotides: 6. There are 14 residues in the CDR3. Looked up from germline, CDR1 is SGHDN and CDR2 is FVKESK. The CDR3 DNA is TGTGCCAGCAGCCACCGGGACTACTGGGAGACCCAGTACTTC. This sequence encodes CASSHRDYWETQYF.

V usage is TRBV7-2 and J usage is TRBJ2-3; D is perhaps TRBD2 (6 bases). Germline CDR1 SGHTA, CDR2 FQGNSA. Trimming took 4 bases from V and 3 from J, leaving 11 bases between them. The CDR3 sequence is 14 residues long. CDR3 residues: CASSWDFQTDTQYF. CDR3 nucleotides: TGTGCCAGCAGCTGGGACTTTCAAACAGATACGCAGTATTTT.

This sequence joins TRBV5-6 and TRBJ2-5; 10 bases are a match to TRBD2. CDR1 is SGHDT and CDR2 is YYEEEE in the germline V gene. V lost 0 bases, J lost 5 bases, and 10 bases stayed unmatched. The CDR3 has 17 residues. CDR3 sequence (DNA): TGTGCCAGCAGCTTGGTTTTGACTAGCGGGCTAGGGGAGACCCAGTACTTC. Its protein product is CASSLVLTSGLGETQYF.

This chain uses TRBV5-1 with TRBJ2-1, with D unclear. The CDR3 consists of 13 residues. Deletions cut 4 bases from V and 7 bases from J, with 12 bases between. Germline CDR1 is SGHRS and CDR2 is YFSETQ. The CDR3 DNA sequence: TGCGCCAGCAGCATAGACCAGGCGAATGAGCAGTTCTTC. This translates into CASSIDQANEQFF.

The chain joins TRBV20-1 to TRBJ2-1; TRBD2 is a possible D gene (6 bases). CDR1 is DFQATT, CDR2 SNEGSKA, per germline (reference sequence). V lost 1 base to trimming and J lost 6 bases, with 16 bases between them. The CDR3 has 15 amino acids. Here the CDR3 DNA reads TGCAGTGCTAGAGTGTCACGGACTACTTTCAATGAGCAGTTCTTC. Protein: CSARVSRTTFNEQFF.

This chain joins TRBV14 and TRBJ2-7; the D is unclear. V lost 2 bases to trimming and J lost 1 base, with 9 bases between them. The CDR3 sequence is 14 residues long. CDR1 SGHDN and CDR2 FVKESK come from the germline V gene. The DNA of the CDR3 is TGTGCCAGCAGCCAATCCCCAGTTTCCTACGAGCAGTACTTC. This translates into CASSQSPVSYEQYF.

The chain uses TRBV29-1 and TRBJ1-1, with 7 bases that match TRBD1. The CDR3 covers 15 residues. Germline trimming cut 6 bases from V and 0 bases from J; bases unmatched to any gene: 10. Germline V gene data show CDR1 as SQVTM and CDR2 as ANQGSEA. In nucleotides, the CDR3 is TGCAGCGTGGTAATGGGACAGCGGTTGAACACTGAAGCTTTCTTT. Residues: CSVVMGQRLNTEAFF. Filled out from reference TRBV29-1 and TRBJ1-1, the complete variable domain reads SAVISQKPSRDICQRGTSLTIQCQVDSQVTMMFWYRQQPGQSLTLIATANQGSEATYESGFVIDKFPISRPNLTFSTLTVSNMSPEDSSIYLCSVVMGQRLNTEAFFGQGTRLTVV.

The rearrangement joins TRBV28 to TRBJ2-2; 12 bases line up with TRBD1. Trimming removed 6 bases from V and 7 bases from J; junction bases left unmatched: 3. Germline V CDR1 and CDR2: MDHEN, SYDVKM. The CDR3 is 14 amino acids. This chain's CDR3 is CASRGQGAGGELFF. CDR3 DNA sequence: TGTGCCAGCAGGGGACAGGGGGCCGGCGGGGAGCTGTTTTTT.

The rearrangement joins TRBV6-5 to TRBJ1-6; D remains ambiguous. The CDR3 totals 16 residues. CDR1 and CDR2 from the germline V gene are MNHEY and SVGAGI. Trimming cost V 0 bases and J 7 bases, with 13 bases left between them. CDR3 sequence (DNA): TGTGCCAGCAGTTACTCCCGTTTGGGTTACAATTCACCCCTCCACTTT. Protein sequence: CASSYSRLGYNSPLHF.

V is TRBV28 and J is TRBJ2-7, with 7 bases lining up with TRBD1. J lost 5 bases, V lost 3 bases, and 7 bases had no gene match. Germline assignment: CDR1 MDHEN and CDR2 SYDVKM. The CDR3 length is 14 residues. CDR3 residues: CASSFPGQDDEQYF. CDR3 bases: TGTGCCAGCAGTTTCCCAGGACAGGATGACGAGCAGTACTTC.

The chain has TRBV30 and TRBJ2-4, with TRBD2 as a possible D gene (7 bases). V gave up 1 base and J gave up 7 bases, with 11 bases separating them. This CDR3 is 13 amino acids long. Per germline, CDR1 GTSNPN and CDR2 SVGIG (reference sequence). The CDR3 loop is CAWSGGGGNIQYF. The CDR3 nucleotides are TGTGCCTGGAGTGGGGGGGGCGGGAACATTCAGTACTTC. The full variable domain, in which reference TRBV30 and TRBJ2-4 provide the parts outside the CDR3, is SQTIHQWPATLVQPVGSPLSLECTVEGTSNPNLYWYRQAAGRGLQLLFYSVGIGQISSEVPQNLSASRPQDRQFILSSKKLLLSDSGFYLCAWSGGGGNIQYFGAGTRLSVL.

The chain links TRBV3-1 to TRBJ2-7; D remains unclear. V dropped 4 bases and J dropped 0 bases, with 10 bases sitting between them. CDR3 length equals 14 residues. Germline V gene lookup returns CDR1 LGHDT and CDR2 YNNKEL (reference sequence). The CDR3 DNA is TGTGCCAGCAGCCCCACTTGGAGCTCCTACGAGCAGTACTTC. Translation gives CASSPTWSSYEQYF.

V is TRBV7-3 and J is TRBJ2-5; either TRBD1 or TRBD2 may fit D (5 bases each). The CDR3 length is 14 residues. Germline V CDR1 and CDR2: SGHTA, FQGTGA. V lost 3 bases and J 6 bases, leaving 14 bases between the germline ends. CDR3 loop: CASSFGGSRQTQYF. CDR3 in DNA: TGTGCCAGCAGCTTTGGGGGTTCGAGACAGACCCAGTACTTC.

The chain recombines TRBV19 with TRBJ2-7; either TRBD1 or TRBD2 may supply D (5 bases each). Trimming stripped 5 bases from V and 3 bases from J, with 14 bases between. The length of the CDR3 is 14 residues. Germline CDR1 reads LNHDA; CDR2 reads SQIVND (reference sequence). CDR3 residues: CASSPTAGSYEQYF. The CDR3 nucleotides are TGTGCCAGTAGTCCAACTGCAGGGAGCTACGAGCAGTACTTC.

This clonotype showed up just a few times. This CDR3 is CASSQGPTGELFF. CDR3 in DNA: TGTGCCAGCAGCCAAGGTCCCACCGGGGAGCTGTTTTTT. The chain carries TRBV3-1 and TRBJ2-2; no definite D call. Trimming stripped 1 base from V and 4 bases from J, with 4 bases between. The CDR3 length is 13 residues. Germline V gives CDR1 LGHDT, CDR2 YNNKEL (reference sequence).